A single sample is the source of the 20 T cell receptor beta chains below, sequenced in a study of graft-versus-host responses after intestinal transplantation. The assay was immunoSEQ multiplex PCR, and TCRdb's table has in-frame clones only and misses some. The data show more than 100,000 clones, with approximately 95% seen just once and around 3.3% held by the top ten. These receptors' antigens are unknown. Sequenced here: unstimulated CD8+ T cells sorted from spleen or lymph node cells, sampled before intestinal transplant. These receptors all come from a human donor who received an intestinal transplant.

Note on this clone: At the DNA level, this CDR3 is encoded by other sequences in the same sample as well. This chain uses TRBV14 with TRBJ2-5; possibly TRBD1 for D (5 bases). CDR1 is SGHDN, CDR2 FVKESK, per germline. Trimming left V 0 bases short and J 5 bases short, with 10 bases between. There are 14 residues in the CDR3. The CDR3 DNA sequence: TGTGCCAGCAGCCAAGATCCCCAGGGTGAGACCCAGTACTTC. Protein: CASSQDPQGETQYF.

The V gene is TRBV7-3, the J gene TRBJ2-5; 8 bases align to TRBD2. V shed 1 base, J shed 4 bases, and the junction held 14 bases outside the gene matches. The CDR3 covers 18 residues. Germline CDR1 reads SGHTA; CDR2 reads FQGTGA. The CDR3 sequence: CASSLIGPGAGDGETQYF. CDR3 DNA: TGTGCCAGCAGCTTAATAGGCCCCGGAGCGGGAGACGGAGAGACCCAGTACTTC. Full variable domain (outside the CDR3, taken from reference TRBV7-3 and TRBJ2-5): GAGVSQTPSNKVTEKGKYVELRCDPISGHTALYWYRQSLGQGPEFLIYFQGTGAADDSGLPNDRFFAVRPEGSVSTLKIQRTERGDSAVYLCASSLIGPGAGDGETQYFGPGTRLLVL.

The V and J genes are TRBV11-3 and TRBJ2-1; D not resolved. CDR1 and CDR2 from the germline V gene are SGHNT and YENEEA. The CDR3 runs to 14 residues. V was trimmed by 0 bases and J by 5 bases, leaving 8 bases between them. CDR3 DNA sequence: TGTGCCAGCAGCTTAGATGGCGGCGACAATGAGCAGTTCTTC. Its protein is CASSLDGGDNEQFF.

In DNA form, the CDR3 reads TGTGCCAGCAGTTACGACAGGGGGCTCGAGCAGTACTTC. Translation: CASSYDRGLEQYF. The chain uses TRBV27 and TRBJ2-7; 10 bases match TRBD1. Trimming at V came to 4 bases and at J to 6 bases, leaving 3 bases not matched to a gene. Germline V gene lookup returns CDR1 MNHEY and CDR2 SMNVEV (reference sequence). The CDR3 sequence is 13 residues long.

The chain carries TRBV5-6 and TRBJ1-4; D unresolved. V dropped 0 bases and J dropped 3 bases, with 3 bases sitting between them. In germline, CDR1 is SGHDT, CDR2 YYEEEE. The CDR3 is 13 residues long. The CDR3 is CASSLGSNEKLFF. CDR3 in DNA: TGTGCCAGCAGCTTGGGGTCTAATGAAAAACTGTTTTTT. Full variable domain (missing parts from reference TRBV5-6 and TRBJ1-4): DAGVTQSPTHLIKTRGQQVTLRCSPKSGHDTVSWYQQALGQGPQFIFQYYEEEERQRGNFPDRFSGHQFPNYSSELNVNALLLGDSALYLCASSLGSNEKLFFGSGTQLSVL.

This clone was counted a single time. The CDR3 reads CASSAGTSGFNEQFF. CDR3 in DNA: TGTGCCAGCAGCGCCGGGACTAGCGGTTTTAATGAGCAGTTCTTC. This chain joins TRBV6-5 and TRBJ2-1; the match to TRBD2 covers 11 bases. Germline trimming cut 6 bases from V and 7 bases from J; bases unmatched to any gene: 8. Per germline, CDR1 MNHEY and CDR2 SVGAGI. The CDR3 loop spans 15 amino acids.

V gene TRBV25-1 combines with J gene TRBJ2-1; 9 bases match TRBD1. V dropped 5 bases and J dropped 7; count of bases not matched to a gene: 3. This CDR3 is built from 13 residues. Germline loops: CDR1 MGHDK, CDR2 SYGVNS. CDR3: CASSYRGLNEQFF. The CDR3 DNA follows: TGTGCCAGCAGTTACAGGGGGCTTAATGAGCAGTTCTTC.

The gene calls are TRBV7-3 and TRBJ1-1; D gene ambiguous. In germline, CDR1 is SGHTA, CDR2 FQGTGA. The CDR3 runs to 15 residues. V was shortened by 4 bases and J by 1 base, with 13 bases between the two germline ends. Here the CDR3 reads CASSSLHEPNTEAFF. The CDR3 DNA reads TGTGCCAGCAGCTCCTTACACGAACCGAACACTGAAGCTTTCTTT.

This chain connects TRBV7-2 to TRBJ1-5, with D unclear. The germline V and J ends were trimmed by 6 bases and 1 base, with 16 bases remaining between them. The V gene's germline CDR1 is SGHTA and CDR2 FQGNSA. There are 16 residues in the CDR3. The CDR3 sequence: CASSPTRALSNQPQHF. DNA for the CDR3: TGTGCCAGCAGTCCCACACGGGCTTTGAGCAATCAGCCCCAGCATTTT.

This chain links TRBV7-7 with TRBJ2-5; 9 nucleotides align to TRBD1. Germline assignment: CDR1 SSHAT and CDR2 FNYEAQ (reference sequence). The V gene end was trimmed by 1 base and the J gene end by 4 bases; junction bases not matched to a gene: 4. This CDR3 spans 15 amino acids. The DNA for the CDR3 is TGTGCCAGCAGCTTAGTCACAGGGGGCAGAGAGACCCAGTACTTC. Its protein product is CASSLVTGGRETQYF.

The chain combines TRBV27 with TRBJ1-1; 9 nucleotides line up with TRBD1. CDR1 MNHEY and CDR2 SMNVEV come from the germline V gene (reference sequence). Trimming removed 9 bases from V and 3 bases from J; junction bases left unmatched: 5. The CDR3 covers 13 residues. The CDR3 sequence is CASRTGGYTEAFF. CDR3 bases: TGTGCCAGTAGAACAGGGGGCTACACTGAAGCTTTCTTT.

The chain's CDR3 is CAINSGRRSSYEQYF. CDR3 DNA sequence: TGTGCCATCAACAGTGGTCGCCGTAGCTCCTACGAGCAGTACTTC. This sequence joins TRBV10-3 and TRBJ2-5, with D uncertain. The last part of the DNA fits TRBJ2-7 better; the J call may be wrong. Germline loops: CDR1 ENHRY, CDR2 SYGVKD. The CDR3 totals 15 residues.

CDR3 DNA sequence: TGTGCCAGCAGCTGGCCCCCGTCGGGACAGGGGAAAGAGACCCAGTACTTC. Its protein product is CASSWPPSGQGKETQYF. This chain connects TRBV7-9 to TRBJ2-5, with 10 nucleotides matching TRBD1. There are 17 residues in the CDR3. Unmatched junction bases numbered 11, after V lost 4 bases and J lost 3 bases. Germline V gives CDR1 SEHNR, CDR2 FQNEAQ (reference sequence).

The CDR3 region is CASSLGQALNQPQHF. The CDR3 DNA follows: TGTGCCAGCAGCTTAGGACAGGCCCTCAATCAGCCCCAGCATTTT. V and J are TRBV11-2 and TRBJ1-5; maybe TRBD1 (6 bases). Germline CDR1 is SGHAT and CDR2 is FQNNGV. CDR3 length: 15 residues. With 1 base removed from V and 3 bases from J, the gap between germline ends came to 10 bases.

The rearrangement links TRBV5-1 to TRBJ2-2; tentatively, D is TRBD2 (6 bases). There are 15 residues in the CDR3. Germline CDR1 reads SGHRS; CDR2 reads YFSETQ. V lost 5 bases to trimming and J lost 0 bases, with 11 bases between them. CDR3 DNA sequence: TGCGCCAGCAGTTTTGGGACTCCGAACACCGGGGAGCTGTTTTTT. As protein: CASSFGTPNTGELFF.

This CDR3 reads CASSPGASGTYEQYF. The DNA of the CDR3 is TGTGCCAGTAGTCCGGGGGCCAGTGGTACCTACGAGCAGTACTTC. The rearrangement uses TRBV19 and TRBJ2-7; TRBD1 or TRBD2 may be the D gene (6 bases each). V was trimmed by 5 bases and J by 2 bases, leaving 16 bases between them. Germline V CDR1 and CDR2: LNHDA, SQIVND (reference sequence). The CDR3 spans 15 residues.

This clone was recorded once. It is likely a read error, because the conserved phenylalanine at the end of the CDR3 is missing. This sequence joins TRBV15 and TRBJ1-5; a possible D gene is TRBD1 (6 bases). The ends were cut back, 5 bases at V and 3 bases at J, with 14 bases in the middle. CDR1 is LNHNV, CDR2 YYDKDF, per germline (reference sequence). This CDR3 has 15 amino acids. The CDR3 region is CATSRSGGFNQPQHL. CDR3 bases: TGTGCCACCAGCCGGTCCGGGGGCTTCAATCAGCCCCAGCATTTA.

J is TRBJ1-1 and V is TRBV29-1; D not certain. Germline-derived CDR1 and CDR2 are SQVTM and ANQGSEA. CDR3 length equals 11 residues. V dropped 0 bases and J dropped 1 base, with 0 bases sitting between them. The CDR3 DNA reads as TGCAGCGTTGAAGAGAACACTGAAGCTTTCTTT. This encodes CSVEENTEAFF.

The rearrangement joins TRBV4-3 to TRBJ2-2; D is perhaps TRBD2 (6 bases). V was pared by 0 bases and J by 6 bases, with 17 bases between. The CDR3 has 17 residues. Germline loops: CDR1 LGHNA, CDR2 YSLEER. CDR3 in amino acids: CASSQDLGLAKAGELFF. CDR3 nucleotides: TGCGCCAGCAGCCAAGATCTGGGGCTAGCGAAGGCCGGGGAGCTGTTTTTT.

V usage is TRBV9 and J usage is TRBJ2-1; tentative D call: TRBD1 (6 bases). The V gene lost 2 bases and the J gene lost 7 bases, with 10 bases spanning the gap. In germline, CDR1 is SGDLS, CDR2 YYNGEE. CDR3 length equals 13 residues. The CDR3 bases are TGTGCCAGCAGCGTGGGTCAGGGGAATGAGCAGTTCTTC. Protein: CASSVGQGNEQFF.